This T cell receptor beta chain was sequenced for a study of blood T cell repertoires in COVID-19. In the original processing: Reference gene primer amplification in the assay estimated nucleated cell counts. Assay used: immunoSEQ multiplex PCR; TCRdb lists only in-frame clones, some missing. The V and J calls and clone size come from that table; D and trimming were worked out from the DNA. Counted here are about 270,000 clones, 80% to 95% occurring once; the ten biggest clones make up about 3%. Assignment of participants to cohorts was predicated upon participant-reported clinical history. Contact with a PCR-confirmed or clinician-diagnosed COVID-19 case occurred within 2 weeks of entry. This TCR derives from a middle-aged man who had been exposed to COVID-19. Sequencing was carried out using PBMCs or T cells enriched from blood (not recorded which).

CDR3 sequence reads: CASSYEAGGYNEQFF. CDR3 nucleotide sequence: TGTGCCAGCAGTTACGAAGCGGGAGGGTACAATGAGCAGTTCTTC. The chain employs TRBV6-2 or TRBV6-3 and TRBJ2-1; 10 bases line up with TRBD2. Germline-derived CDR1 and CDR2 are MNHEY and SVGEGT. V trimming: 2 bases; J trimming: 4 bases; junction bases outside the gene matches: 2. The length of the CDR3 is 15 residues.